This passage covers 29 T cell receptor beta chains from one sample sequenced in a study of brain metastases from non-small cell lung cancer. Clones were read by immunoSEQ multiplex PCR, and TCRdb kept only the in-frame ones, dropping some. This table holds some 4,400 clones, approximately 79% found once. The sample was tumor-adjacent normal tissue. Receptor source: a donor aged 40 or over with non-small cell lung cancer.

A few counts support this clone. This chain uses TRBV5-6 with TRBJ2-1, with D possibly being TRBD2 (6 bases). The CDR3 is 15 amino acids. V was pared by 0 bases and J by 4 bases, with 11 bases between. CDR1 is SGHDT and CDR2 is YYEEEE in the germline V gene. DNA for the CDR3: TGTGCCAGCAGCTTGGATCGGGAGAGGTACAATGAGCAGTTCTTC. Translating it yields CASSLDRERYNEQFF.

The CDR3 nucleotides are TGTGCCAGCAGTGACTCGCCGACAGGGGGACGGGCTGGCTACACCTTC. This sequence encodes CASSDSPTGGRAGYTF. The J gene is TRBJ1-2, the V gene TRBV6-4; 9 nucleotides align to TRBD1. The CDR3 is 16 residues long. Germline V lookup: CDR1 MRHNA, CDR2 SNTAGT. V was pared by 0 bases and J by 7 bases, with 9 bases of the junction left unmatched.

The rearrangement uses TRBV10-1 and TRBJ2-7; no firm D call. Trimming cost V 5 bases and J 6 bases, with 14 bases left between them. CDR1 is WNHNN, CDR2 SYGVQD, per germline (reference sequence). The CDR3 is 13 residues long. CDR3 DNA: TGCGCCAGCAGTTCCCCAGGAGTGGTCGAGCAGTACTTC. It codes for CASSSPGVVEQYF.

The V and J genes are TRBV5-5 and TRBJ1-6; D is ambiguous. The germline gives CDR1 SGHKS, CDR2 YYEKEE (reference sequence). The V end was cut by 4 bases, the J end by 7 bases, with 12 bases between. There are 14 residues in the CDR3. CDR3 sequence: CASSKEKGNSPLHF. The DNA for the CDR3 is TGTGCCAGCAGCAAGGAGAAGGGCAATTCACCCCTCCACTTT. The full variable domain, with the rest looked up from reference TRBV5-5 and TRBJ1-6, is DAGVTQSPTHLIKTRGQQVTLRCSPISGHKSVSWYQQVLGQGPQFIFQYYEKEERGRGNFPDRFSARQFPNYSSELNVNALLLGDSALYLCASSKEKGNSPLHFGNGTRLTVT.

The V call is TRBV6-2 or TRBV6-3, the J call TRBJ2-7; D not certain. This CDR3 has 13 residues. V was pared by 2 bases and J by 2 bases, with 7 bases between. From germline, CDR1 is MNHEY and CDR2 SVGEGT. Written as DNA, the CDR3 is TGTGCCAGCAGTTACGATCTTACCTACGAGCAGTACTTC. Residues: CASSYDLTYEQYF.

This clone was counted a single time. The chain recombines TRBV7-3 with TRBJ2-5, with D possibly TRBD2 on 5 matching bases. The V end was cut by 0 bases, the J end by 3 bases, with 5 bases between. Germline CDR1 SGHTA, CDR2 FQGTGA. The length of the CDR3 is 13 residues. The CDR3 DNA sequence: TGTGCCAGCAGCTTAACCGGGGAAGAGACCCAGTACTTC. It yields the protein CASSLTGEETQYF.

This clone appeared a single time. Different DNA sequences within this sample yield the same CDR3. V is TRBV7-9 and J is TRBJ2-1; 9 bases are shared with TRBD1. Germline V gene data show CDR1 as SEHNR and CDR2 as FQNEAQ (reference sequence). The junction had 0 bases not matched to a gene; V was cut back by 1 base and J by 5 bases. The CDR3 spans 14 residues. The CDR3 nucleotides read TGTGCCAGCAGCTTAGGACAGGGGGACAATGAGCAGTTCTTC. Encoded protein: CASSLGQGDNEQFF.

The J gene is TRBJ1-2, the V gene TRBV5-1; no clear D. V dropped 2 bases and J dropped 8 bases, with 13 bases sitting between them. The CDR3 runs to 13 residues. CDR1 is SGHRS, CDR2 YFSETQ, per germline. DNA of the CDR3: TGCGCCAGCAGCTTAGAGGGAACTCGGGGCTACACCTTC. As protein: CASSLEGTRGYTF.

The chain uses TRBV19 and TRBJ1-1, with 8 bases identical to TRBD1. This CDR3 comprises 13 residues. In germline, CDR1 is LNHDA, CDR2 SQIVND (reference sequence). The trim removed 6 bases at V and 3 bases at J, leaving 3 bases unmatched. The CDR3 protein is CASRNRGDTEAFF. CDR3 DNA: TGTGCCAGTAGAAACAGGGGGGACACTGAAGCTTTCTTT.

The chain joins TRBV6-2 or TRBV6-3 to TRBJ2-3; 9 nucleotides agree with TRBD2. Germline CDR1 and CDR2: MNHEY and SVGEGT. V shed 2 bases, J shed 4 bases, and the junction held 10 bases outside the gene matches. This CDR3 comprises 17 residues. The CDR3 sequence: CASSYPLVGLAPDTQYF. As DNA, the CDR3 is TGTGCCAGCAGTTACCCCTTGGTAGGACTAGCGCCAGATACGCAGTATTTT.

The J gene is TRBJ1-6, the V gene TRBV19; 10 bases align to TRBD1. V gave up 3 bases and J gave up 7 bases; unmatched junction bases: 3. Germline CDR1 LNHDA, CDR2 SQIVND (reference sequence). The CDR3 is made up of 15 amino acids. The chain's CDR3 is CASSIDRGRNSPLHF. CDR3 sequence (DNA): TGTGCCAGTAGTATTGACAGGGGGCGGAATTCACCCCTCCACTTT.

The CDR3 coding sequence is TGTGCCAGGGAAGGGTCAGAGCAGTACTTC. Amino acid sequence: CAREGSEQYF. The chain is built from TRBV4-2 and TRBJ2-7; unclear D gene. Germline V gives CDR1 LGHNA, CDR2 YNFKEQ. The V and J ends lost 9 bases and 7 bases respectively, with 10 bases between them. This CDR3 is 10 amino acids long.

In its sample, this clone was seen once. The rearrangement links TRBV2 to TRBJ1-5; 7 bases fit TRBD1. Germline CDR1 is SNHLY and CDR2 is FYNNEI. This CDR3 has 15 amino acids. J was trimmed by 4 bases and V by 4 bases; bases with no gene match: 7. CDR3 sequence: CASSGETGKNQPQHF. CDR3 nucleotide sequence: TGTGCCAGCAGTGGGGAGACAGGGAAGAATCAGCCCCAGCATTTT. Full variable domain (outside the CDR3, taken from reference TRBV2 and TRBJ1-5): EPEVTQTPSHQVTQMGQEVILRCVPISNHLYFYWYRQILGQKVEFLVSFYNNEISEKSEIFDDQFSVERPDGSNFTLKIRSTKLEDSAMYFCASSGETGKNQPQHFGDGTRLSIL.

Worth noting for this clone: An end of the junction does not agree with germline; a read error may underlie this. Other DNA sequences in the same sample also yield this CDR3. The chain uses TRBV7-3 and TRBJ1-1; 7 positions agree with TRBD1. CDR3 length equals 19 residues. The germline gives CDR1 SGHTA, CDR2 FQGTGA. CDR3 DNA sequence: TGTGCCAGCAGCAGAGCTCCCATACAGGGGACGGGGTGGGAGACTGAAGCTTTTTTT. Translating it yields CASSRAPIQGTGWETEAFF.

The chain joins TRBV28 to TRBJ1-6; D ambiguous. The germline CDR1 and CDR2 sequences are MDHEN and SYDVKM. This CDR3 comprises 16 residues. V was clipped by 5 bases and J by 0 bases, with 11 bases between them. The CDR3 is CASSPDMSSYNSPLHF. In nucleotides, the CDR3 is TGTGCCAGCAGTCCAGATATGAGCTCCTATAATTCACCCCTCCACTTT. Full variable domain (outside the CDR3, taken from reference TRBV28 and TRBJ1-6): DVKVTQSSRYLVKRTGEKVFLECVQDMDHENMFWYRQDPGLGLRLIYFSYDVKMKEKGDIPEGYSVSREKKERFSLILESASTNQTSMYLCASSPDMSSYNSPLHFGNGTRLTVT.

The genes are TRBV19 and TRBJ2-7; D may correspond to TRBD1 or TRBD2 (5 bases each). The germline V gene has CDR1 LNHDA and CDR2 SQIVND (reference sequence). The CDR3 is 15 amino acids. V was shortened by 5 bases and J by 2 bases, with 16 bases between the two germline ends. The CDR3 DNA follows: TGTGCCAGTAGTGACGGGACGGTCGCCACCTACGAGCAGTACTTC. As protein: CASSDGTVATYEQYF.

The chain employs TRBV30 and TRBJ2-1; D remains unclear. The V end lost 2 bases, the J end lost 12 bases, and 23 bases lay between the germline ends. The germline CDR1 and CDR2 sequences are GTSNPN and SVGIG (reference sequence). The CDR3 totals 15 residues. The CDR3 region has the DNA TGTGCCTGGAGTTTAGGACGGGTGGCGAGCTCCGGGCAGTTCTTC. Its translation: CAWSLGRVASSGQFF. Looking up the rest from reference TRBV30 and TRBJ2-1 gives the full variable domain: SQTIHQWPATLVQPVGSPLSLECTVEGTSNPNLYWYRQAAGRGLQLLFYSVGIGQISSEVPQNLSASRPQDRQFILSSKKLLLSDSGFYLCAWSLGRVASSGQFFGPGTRLTVL.

The CDR3: CASSLGIPSGYTF. CDR3 DNA: TGCGCCAGCAGCTTGGGGATCCCGTCGGGCTACACCTTC. This chain connects TRBV5-1 to TRBJ1-2; D gene uncertain. Germline values: CDR1 SGHRS, CDR2 YFSETQ. CDR3 length: 13 residues. V lost 0 bases and J 8 bases, leaving 11 bases between the germline ends. The full variable domain, completed using reference TRBV5-1 and TRBJ1-2, is KAGVTQTPRYLIKTRGQQVTLSCSPISGHRSVSWYQQTPGQGLQFLFEYFSETQRNKGNFPGRFSGRQFSNSRSEMNVSTLELGDSALYLCASSLGIPSGYTFGSGTRLTVV.

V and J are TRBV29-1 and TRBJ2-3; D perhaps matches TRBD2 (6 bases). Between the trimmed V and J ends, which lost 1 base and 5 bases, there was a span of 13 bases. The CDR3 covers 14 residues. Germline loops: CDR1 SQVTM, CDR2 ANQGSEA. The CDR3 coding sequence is TGCAGCGTTGAAGCGGGAGAGTCACGAGATACGCAGTATTTT. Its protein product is CSVEAGESRDTQYF.

The CDR3 spells CASSVLSFGTRGSYNEQFF. CDR3 bases: TGTGCCAGCAGTGTTCTATCCTTCGGGACAAGGGGCTCCTACAATGAGCAGTTCTTC. The chain has TRBV6-1 and TRBJ2-1, with D perhaps matching TRBD1 (6 bases). V lost 4 bases, J lost 0 bases, and 22 bases lay in between. The CDR3 has 19 residues. CDR1 MNHNS and CDR2 SASEGT come from the germline V gene.

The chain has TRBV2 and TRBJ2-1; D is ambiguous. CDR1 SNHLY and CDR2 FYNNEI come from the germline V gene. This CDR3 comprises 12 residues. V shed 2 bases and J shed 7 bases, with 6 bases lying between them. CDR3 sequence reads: CASSERRNEQFF. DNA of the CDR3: TGTGCCAGCAGTGAAAGACGGAATGAGCAGTTCTTC.

The CDR3 DNA sequence: TGCGCCAGCAGCCAAGAGCTCGGCCAGGGTTTTTCCGGGGAGCTGTTTTTT. This translates into CASSQELGQGFSGELFF. The chain combines TRBV4-1 with TRBJ2-2, with TRBD1 as a possible D gene (5 bases). V was trimmed by 0 bases and J by 6 bases, leaving 17 bases between them. The CDR3 loop spans 17 amino acids. Germline V lookup: CDR1 MGHRA, CDR2 YSYEKL.

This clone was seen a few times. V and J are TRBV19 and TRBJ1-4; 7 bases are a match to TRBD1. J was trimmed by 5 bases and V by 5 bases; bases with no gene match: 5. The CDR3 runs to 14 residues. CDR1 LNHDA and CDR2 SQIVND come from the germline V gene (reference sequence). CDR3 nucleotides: TGTGCCAGTAGTCCGCGACAGGGAAATGAAAAACTGTTTTTT. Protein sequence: CASSPRQGNEKLFF.

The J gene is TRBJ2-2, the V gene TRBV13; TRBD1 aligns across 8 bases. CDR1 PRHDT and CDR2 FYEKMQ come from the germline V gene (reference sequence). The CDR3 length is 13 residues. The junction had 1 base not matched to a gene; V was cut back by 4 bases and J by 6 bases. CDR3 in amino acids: CASSSTGAGELFF. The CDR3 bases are TGTGCCAGCAGCTCGACAGGGGCCGGGGAGCTGTTTTTT.

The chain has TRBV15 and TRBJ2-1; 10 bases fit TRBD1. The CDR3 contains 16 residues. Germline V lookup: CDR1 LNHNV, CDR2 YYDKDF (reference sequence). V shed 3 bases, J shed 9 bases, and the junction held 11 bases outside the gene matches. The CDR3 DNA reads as TGTGCCACCAGCAGGTCCCGGGGACAGGGGCTCCCTGAGCAGTTCTTC. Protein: CATSRSRGQGLPEQFF.

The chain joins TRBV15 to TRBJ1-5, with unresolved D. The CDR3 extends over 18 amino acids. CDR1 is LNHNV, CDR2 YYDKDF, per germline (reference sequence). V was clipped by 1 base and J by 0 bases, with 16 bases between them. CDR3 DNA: TGTGCCACCAGCAGAGGGGAGCCGAGCACCTATAGCAATCAGCCCCAGCATTTT. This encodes CATSRGEPSTYSNQPQHF.

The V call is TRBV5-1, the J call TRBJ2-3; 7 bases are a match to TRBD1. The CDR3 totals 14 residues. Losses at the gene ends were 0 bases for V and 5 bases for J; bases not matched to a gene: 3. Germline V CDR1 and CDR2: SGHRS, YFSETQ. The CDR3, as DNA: TGCGCCAGCAGCTTGGGGACAGGATTAGATACGCAGTATTTT. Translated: CASSLGTGLDTQYF.

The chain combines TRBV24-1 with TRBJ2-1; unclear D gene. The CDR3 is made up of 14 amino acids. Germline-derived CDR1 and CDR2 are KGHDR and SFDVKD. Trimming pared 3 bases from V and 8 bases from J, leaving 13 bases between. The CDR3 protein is CATSDPGPGYEQFF. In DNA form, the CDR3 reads TGTGCCACCAGTGATCCGGGTCCGGGCTATGAGCAGTTCTTC.

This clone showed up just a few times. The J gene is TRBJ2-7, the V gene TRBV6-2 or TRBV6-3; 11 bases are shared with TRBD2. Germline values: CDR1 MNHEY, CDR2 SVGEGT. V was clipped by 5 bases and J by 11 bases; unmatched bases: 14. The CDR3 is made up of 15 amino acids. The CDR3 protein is CASSVPGLAGLKEYF. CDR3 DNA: TGTGCCAGCAGTGTCCCCGGACTAGCGGGCCTAAAGGAGTACTTC.